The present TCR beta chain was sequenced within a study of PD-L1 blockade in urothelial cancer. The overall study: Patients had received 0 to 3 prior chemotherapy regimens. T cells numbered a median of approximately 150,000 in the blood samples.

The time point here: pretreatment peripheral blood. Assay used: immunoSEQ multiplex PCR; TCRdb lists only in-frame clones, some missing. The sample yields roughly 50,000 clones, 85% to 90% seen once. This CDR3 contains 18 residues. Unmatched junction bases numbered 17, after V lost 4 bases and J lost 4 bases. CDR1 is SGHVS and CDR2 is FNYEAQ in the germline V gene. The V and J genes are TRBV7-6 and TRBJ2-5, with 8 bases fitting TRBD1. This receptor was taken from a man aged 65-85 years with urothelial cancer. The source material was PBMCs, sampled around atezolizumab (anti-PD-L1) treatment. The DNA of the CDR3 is TGTGCCAGCAGCTCGTTACCCCCTCAGACAGGGGTGGTAGAGACCCAGTACTTC. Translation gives CASSSLPPQTGVVETQYF.